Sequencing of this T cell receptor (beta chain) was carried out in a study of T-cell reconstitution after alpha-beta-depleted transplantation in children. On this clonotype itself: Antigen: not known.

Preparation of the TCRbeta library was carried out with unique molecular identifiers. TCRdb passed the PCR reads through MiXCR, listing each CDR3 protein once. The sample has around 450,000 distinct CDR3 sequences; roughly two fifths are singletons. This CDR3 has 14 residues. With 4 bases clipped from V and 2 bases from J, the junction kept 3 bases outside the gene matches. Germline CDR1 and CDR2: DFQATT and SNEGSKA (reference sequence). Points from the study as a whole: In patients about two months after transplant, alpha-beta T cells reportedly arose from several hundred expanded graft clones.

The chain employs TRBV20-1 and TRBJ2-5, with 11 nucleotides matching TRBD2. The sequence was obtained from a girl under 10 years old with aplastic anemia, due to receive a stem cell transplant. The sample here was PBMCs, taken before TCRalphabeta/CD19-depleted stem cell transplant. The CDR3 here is CSATRLAGQETQYF. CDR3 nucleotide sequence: TGCAGTGCTACCAGACTAGCGGGACAAGAGACCCAGTACTTC.